Listed below are T cell receptor beta chains from one sample, sequenced in a study of cytomegalovirus exposure and HLA in healthy donors. Sequencing used immunoSEQ multiplex PCR; TCRdb keeps in-frame clones, though not all of them. The table lists about 150,000 clones, roughly 80% of them singletons. Sequenced sample: PBMCs. These receptors originate from a woman aged 30 to 39 in good health and CMV-seronegative. Each CDR3 is given with its conserved first and last residue. The order of the fields is V gene, D gene, CDR3 length, J gene, CDR3 DNA, CDR3 protein. The D gene is left open where the match is weak.

TRBV2	NA	11	TRBJ2-4	TGTGCCAGCAGTGGAGGGAACATTCAGTACTTC	CASSGGNIQYF
TRBV5-1	NA	16	TRBJ1-1	TGCGCCAGCAGCTCATCCCCGACAGCCCTGAACACTGAAGCTTTCTTT	CASSSSPTALNTEAFF
TRBV29-1	NA	14	TRBJ2-1	TGCAGCGTTGAGGGGCAGGGTTTCTACAATGAGCAGTTCTTC	CSVEGQGFYNEQFF
TRBV28	NA	15	TRBJ2-1	TGTGCCAGCAGTTGGGAGAGGGCGTTCTACAATGAGCAGTTCTTC	CASSWERAFYNEQFF
TRBV7-3	TRBD2	16	TRBJ2-1	TGTGCCAGCAGCCCGATAGGACTAGCGACAGACAATGAGCAGTTCTTC	CASSPIGLATDNEQFF
TRBV7-9	TRBD1	18	TRBJ2-6	TGTGCCAGCAGCTTCTGGACAGGTATTAGATCTGGGGCCAACGTCCTGACTTTC	CASSFWTGIRSGANVLTF
TRBV6-1	NA	15	TRBJ2-2	TGTGCCAGCAGTGAATCGGGACAAAACACCGGGGAGCTGTTTTTT	CASSESGQNTGELFF
TRBV18	NA	14	TRBJ2-5	TGTGCCAGCTCACGAACAGGGACGCGAGAGACCCAGTACTTC	CASSRTGTRETQYF
TRBV6-6	NA	14	TRBJ2-7	TGTGCCAGCAGTTCAGCGGGTAGCTCCTACGAGCAGTACTTC	CASSSAGSSYEQYF
TRBV7-9	TRBD2	17	TRBJ2-1	TGTGCCAGCAGCTTACCGGCAAGCGGGAGGGCCTTGGATGAGCAGTTCTTC	CASSLPASGRALDEQFF
TRBV2	NA	14	TRBJ2-3	TGTGCCAGCAGCGTAGCGGCCTTGGCCGATACGCAGTATTTT	CASSVAALADTQYF
TRBV14	TRBD2	18	TRBJ2-1	TGTGCCAGCAGCCAAAATAACCATGGACTAGAGTGGTACGATGAGCAGTTCTTC	CASSQNNHGLEWYDEQFF
TRBV19	TRBD1	12	TRBJ1-2	TGTGCCAGTAGAATAAAAGGGGGCCGCTACACCTTC	CASRIKGGRYTF